This T cell receptor (beta chain) was documented in a study of response to subunit inactivated influenza vaccine. Study outcomes and limitations: Only a handful of new T cells, the authors suggested, are recruited with each seasonal influenza vaccination.

MiXCR was run by TCRdb on the RT-PCR reads, yielding one entry per CDR3 protein. The table includes approximately 570,000 distinct CDR3 sequences, under 9% detected once. This clonotype was counted ten times or more. Its antigen is not known. This receptor was identified in a man between 45 and 75 years old who received an inactivated influenza vaccine. The sample here was PBMCs from blood, taken less than 30 months after vaccination.

The CDR3, as DNA: TGTGCCAGCAGCCAAGCTTTAGCGGGAGCTACAGATACGCAGTATTTT. Amino acid sequence: CASSQALAGATDTQYF. The genes are TRBV4-2 and TRBJ2-3, with 9 nucleotides matching TRBD2. V lost 1 base to trimming and J lost 3 bases; unmatched junction nucleotides: 5. The CDR3 is 16 residues long. CDR1 and CDR2 (germline): LGHNA, YNFKEQ.